This record covers a single TCR beta chain. Its antigen is unknown. The data originate from a study of blood T cells in healthy people across ages. Together with a sample-barcoded 5' primer, a J-beta primer mix was included in a second PCR lasting 7 to 11 cycles. Each cDNA molecule was tagged by a template-switch adaptor with 12 random nucleotides. Via MiXCR, TCRdb re-called the 5' RACE reads, giving one row per CDR3 protein. The sample holds some 920,000 distinct CDR3 sequences, 51% seen once. Study-wide results and limits: Estimated diversity, derived from one million T cells, was regarded as an underestimate. Age brought a roughly linear fall in TCR beta diversity measured per million T cells.

This CDR3 comprises 14 residues. The V gene's germline CDR1 is DFQATT and CDR2 SNEGSKA (reference sequence). V lost 1 base and J 7 bases, leaving 17 bases between the germline ends. This TCR came from a woman in her sixties in good health. Sequencing used blood. The genes are TRBV20-1 and TRBJ2-7, with D perhaps matching TRBD2 (6 bases). Written as DNA, the CDR3 is TGCAGTGCTAGAGGAGGACGGGGGTACGTGGAGCAGTACTTC. It is translated as CSARGGRGYVEQYF.